These T cell receptor beta chains were read from a single sample in a study of T cell responses to AZD1222 COVID-19 vaccine. Profiled with immunoSEQ multiplex PCR; TCRdb holds only in-frame clones, not every one. The profile shows 150,000 or so clones, about nine tenths of them singletons. The specimen was peripheral blood, collected on day 0 of AZD1222 vaccination. The receptor set was obtained from an adult in good health. Both conserved end residues are part of each CDR3. The D gene is left open where the match is weak. The size field is filled for only some rows; it gives once, few, many or a size class.

J gene	V gene	clone size	D gene	CDR3 DNA	CDR3 protein
TRBJ2-6	TRBV6-2/TRBV6-3	NA	TRBD1	TGTGCCAGCAGTTACACAGGGGCTGGGGCCAACGTCCTGACTTTC	CASSYTGAGANVLTF
TRBJ1-5	TRBV19	NA	TRBD1	TGTGCCAGTATTGACACAGGGGGCCGAACCAATCAGCCCCAGCATTTT	CASIDTGGRTNQPQHF
TRBJ2-3	TRBV5-1	NA	NA	TGCGCCAGCAGCTTCCCCGGGGACGATACGCAGTATTTT	CASSFPGDDTQYF
TRBJ2-2	TRBV7-2	NA	TRBD1	TGTGCCAGCAGCTTACCTCAGGGGGCGGTCAGGGAGCTGTTTTTT	CASSLPQGAVRELFF
TRBJ1-1	TRBV5-1	NA	TRBD1	TGCGCCAGCAGCGTAGGAGGGACAGATACTGAAGCTTTCTTT	CASSVGGTDTEAFF
TRBJ1-4	TRBV5-5	NA	NA	TGTGCCAGCAGCTTGGAAGATCGACCGGAAAAACTGTTTTTT	CASSLEDRPEKLFF
TRBJ1-2	TRBV5-1	once	NA	TGCGCCAGCGCCCGGGCCCCCAATTTACTCGACTATGGCTACACCTTC	CASARAPNLLDYGYTF
TRBJ1-3	TRBV5-4	few	NA	TGTGCCAGCAGCTTGCAAGCTGGAAACACCATATATTTT	CASSLQAGNTIYF
TRBJ2-7	TRBV28	once	NA	TGTGCCAGCAGTTTGGCACTGTTCGAGCAGTACTTC	CASSLALFEQYF
TRBJ1-1	TRBV29-1	NA	TRBD1	TGCAGCGTTGAAGAAGGCGGGACAGGGGGAACTGAAGCTTTCTTT	CSVEEGGTGGTEAFF
TRBJ1-2	TRBV5-4	NA	NA	TGTGCCAGCAGCTTGGAAGCGGGACGGGGGGCGGAGGGCTACACCTTC	CASSLEAGRGAEGYTF
TRBJ1-5	TRBV9	once	TRBD1	TGTGCCAGCAGCCGCGGTTCGGACAGGGGGGATCAGCCCCAGCATTTT	CASSRGSDRGDQPQHF
TRBJ2-2	TRBV11-1	NA	TRBD1	TGTGCCAGCAGCTTTTGGGGACAGTCGAACACCGGGGAGCTGTTTTTT	CASSFWGQSNTGELFF
TRBJ2-3	TRBV4-2	NA	NA	TGTGCCAGCAGCCAAGGGGGGGGCACAGATACGCAGTATTTT	CASSQGGGTDTQYF
TRBJ1-5	TRBV30	NA	NA	TGTGCCTGGAACCCGGGGGATTGGAATCAGCCCCAGCATTTT	CAWNPGDWNQPQHF
TRBJ2-6	TRBV30	NA	TRBD1	TGTGCCTGCCCAGGGGGCAAGGCCAACGTCCTGACTTTC	CACPGGKANVLTF
TRBJ1-4	TRBV23-1	NA	NA	TGCGCCAGCGGGAGCGACAGGTTCTCCCGTCCTAATGAAAAACTGTTTTTT	CASGSDRFSRPNEKLFF
TRBJ2-3	TRBV3-1/TRBV3-2	NA	TRBD1	TGTGCCAGCAGCCAAGCCTCTGACAGGGTCCTATACACAGATACGCAGTATTTT	CASSQASDRVLYTDTQYF
TRBJ1-1	TRBV5-6	NA	NA	TGTGCCAGCAGCCCTGTCCTAAACACTGAAGCTTTCTTT	CASSPVLNTEAFF
TRBJ2-2	TRBV28	NA	TRBD1	TGTGCCAGCACCCGGACAGGGGGGAAGTGGGAGCTGTTTTTT	CASTRTGGKWELFF
TRBJ2-7	TRBV5-1	NA	TRBD1	TGCGCCAGCAGCTTCCAAGGGGGCGGGTACGAGCAGTACTTC	CASSFQGGGYEQYF
TRBJ2-5	TRBV5-1	NA	NA	TGCGCCAGCAGCTTGGTTACCTGGGCCCCAGAGACCCAGTACTTC	CASSLVTWAPETQYF
TRBJ2-7	TRBV7-8	once	NA	TGTGCCAGCAGCTTTAGGAGGGGGCCTTACGAGCAGTACTTC	CASSFRRGPYEQYF
TRBJ1-4	TRBV7-2	NA	NA	TGTGCCAGCAGTCTTCGAAGGGACGAAAAACTGTTTTTT	CASSLRRDEKLFF
TRBJ2-1	TRBV5-6	NA	NA	TGTGCCAGCAGCTTGGTTTATCTGGTTAGCTCCTACAATGAGCAGTTCTTC	CASSLVYLVSSYNEQFF
TRBJ2-3	TRBV28	NA	TRBD2	TGTGCCAGCAGAGCTAGCGGGGGGGCCGCAGATACGCAGTATTTT	CASRASGGAADTQYF
TRBJ2-3	TRBV18	NA	NA	TGTGCCAGCCGCGGGGTAAGCACAGATACGCAGTATTTT	CASRGVSTDTQYF
TRBJ2-3	TRBV4-2	NA	NA	TGTGCCAGCAGCCAAGGTGTGGGCACAGATACGCAGTATTTT	CASSQGVGTDTQYF
TRBJ1-1	TRBV7-3	NA	NA	TGTGCCAGCAGCTCCAAGGTCCTCTGGGCTTTCTTT	CASSSKVLWAFF
TRBJ1-1	TRBV28	NA	NA	TGTGCCAGCATGGCCCTGGGAACTGAAGCTTTCTTT	CASMALGTEAFF
TRBJ1-3	TRBV11-2	NA	TRBD1	TGTGCCAGCAGCCCAGGGACAGCCGGAAACACCATATATTTT	CASSPGTAGNTIYF
TRBJ2-5	TRBV4-1	NA	NA	TGCGCCAGCAGCCAGGACGGACAGTCCCAAGAGACCCAGTACTTC	CASSQDGQSQETQYF
TRBJ1-6	TRBV28	NA	NA	TGTGCCAGCAGTTCGTTAGCGGCCCCAGCCAATTCACCCCTCCACTTT	CASSSLAAPANSPLHF
TRBJ2-7	TRBV30	NA	NA	TGTGCCTGGAGTGTACCAGGGTACCACGAGCAGTACTTC	CAWSVPGYHEQYF
TRBJ1-1	TRBV19	once	TRBD1	TGTGCCAGTAGTCGGGACAGGCTTAACACTGAAGCTTTCTTT	CASSRDRLNTEAFF
TRBJ2-2	TRBV6-1	NA	NA	TGTGCCAGCAGTGAATGGGGAATGCTGAACACCGGGGAGCTGTTTTTT	CASSEWGMLNTGELFF
TRBJ2-1	TRBV24-1	NA	NA	TGTGCCACGTTGGAGGAGCAGTTCTTC	CATLEEQFF
TRBJ1-1	TRBV9	once	NA	TGTGCCAGCAGCATCCAGGATAACACTGAAGCTTTCTTT	CASSIQDNTEAFF
TRBJ2-2	TRBV5-1	NA	TRBD1	TGCGCCAGCAGCCGGACAGGGAACACCGGGGAGCTGTTTTTT	CASSRTGNTGELFF
TRBJ1-1	TRBV9	NA	NA	TGTGCCAGCAGCGTAGCACAGGGCGACACTGAAGCTTTCTTT	CASSVAQGDTEAFF
TRBJ2-5	TRBV28	NA	NA	TGTGCCAGCAGTTTAGGGGGGGCGAGAAAAGAGACCCAGTACTTC	CASSLGGARKETQYF
TRBJ2-1	TRBV29-1	NA	NA	TGCAGCGTTGTGTACCTAGCAAGGGGTTTTCACAATGAGCAGTTCTTC	CSVVYLARGFHNEQFF